This T cell receptor (beta chain) was observed in a study of T cells in Graves' hyperthyroidism and ophthalmopathy. About the study: Staff took peripheral blood when the initial diagnosis was made, before any treatment began. Study-level points and caveats: Researchers found most expanded thyroid clonotypes above 0.001 in blood as well. Model output signaled ophthalmopathy a median about 6.3 months ahead of onset.

Each patient was aged 18 to 65 and had newly diagnosed hyperthyroidism of under 2 months' duration. Authors of the study amplified TCR beta CDR3 regions from RNA transcripts. Primed by the HTBI set, a first-round RT-PCR was run on the TCR CDR3. MiXCR was run by TCRdb on the multiplex PCR reads, yielding one entry per CDR3 protein. Among roughly 570,000 distinct CDR3 sequences listed, 15% to 17% were seen once. Details on this clonotype: What it binds is not known.

Sequencing input: blood. The TCR comes from a woman between 25 and 40 years old with Graves' hyperthyroidism.

This CDR3 is CASSYGQSERDIQYF. As DNA, the CDR3 is TGTGCCAGCAGTTACGGGCAGTCTGAGAGGGACATTCAGTACTTC. This chain uses TRBV6-2 or TRBV6-3 with TRBJ2-4; a possible D gene is TRBD2 (5 bases). CDR1 and CDR2 from the germline V gene are MNHEY and SVGEGT. Between the trimmed V and J ends, which lost 2 bases and 8 bases, there was a span of 16 bases. CDR3 length: 15 residues.